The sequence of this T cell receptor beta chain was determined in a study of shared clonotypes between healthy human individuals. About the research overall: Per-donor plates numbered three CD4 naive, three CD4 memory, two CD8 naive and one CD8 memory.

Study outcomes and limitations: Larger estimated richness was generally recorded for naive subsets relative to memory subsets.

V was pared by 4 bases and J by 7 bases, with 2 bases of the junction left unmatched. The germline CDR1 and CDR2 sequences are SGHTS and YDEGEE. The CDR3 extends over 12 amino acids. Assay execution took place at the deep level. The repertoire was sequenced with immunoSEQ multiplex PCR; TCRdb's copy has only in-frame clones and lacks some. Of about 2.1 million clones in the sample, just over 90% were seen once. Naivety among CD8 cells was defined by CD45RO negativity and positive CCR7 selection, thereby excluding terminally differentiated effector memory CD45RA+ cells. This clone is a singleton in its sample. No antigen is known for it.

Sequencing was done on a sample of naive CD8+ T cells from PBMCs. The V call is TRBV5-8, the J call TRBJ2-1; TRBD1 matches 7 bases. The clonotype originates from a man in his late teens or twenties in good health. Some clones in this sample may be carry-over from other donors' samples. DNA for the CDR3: TGTGCCAGCAGCCCGGGACAGAATGAGCAGTTCTTC. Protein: CASSPGQNEQFF.